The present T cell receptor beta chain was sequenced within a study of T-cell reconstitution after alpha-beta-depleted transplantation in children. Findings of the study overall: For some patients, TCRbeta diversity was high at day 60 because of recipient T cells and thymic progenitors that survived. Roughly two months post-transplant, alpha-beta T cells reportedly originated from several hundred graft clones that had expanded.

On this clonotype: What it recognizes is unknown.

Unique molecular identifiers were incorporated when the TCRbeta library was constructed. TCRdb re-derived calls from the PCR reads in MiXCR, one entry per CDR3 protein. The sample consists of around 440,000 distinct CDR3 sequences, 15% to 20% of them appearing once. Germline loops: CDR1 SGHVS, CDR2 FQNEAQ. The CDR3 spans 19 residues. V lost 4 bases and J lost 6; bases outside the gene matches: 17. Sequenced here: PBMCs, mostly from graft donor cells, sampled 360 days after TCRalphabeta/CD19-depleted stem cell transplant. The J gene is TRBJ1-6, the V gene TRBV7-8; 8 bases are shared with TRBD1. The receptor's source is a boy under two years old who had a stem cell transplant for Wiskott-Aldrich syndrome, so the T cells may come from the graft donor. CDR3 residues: CASSSRKTATGVVNSPLHF. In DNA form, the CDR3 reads TGTGCCAGCAGCTCCCGGAAAACGGCGACAGGGGTAGTTAATTCACCCCTCCACTTT. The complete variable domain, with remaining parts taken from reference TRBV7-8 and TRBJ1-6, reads GAGVSQSPRYKVAKRGQDVALRCDPISGHVSLFWYQQALGQGPEFLTYFQNEAQLDKSGLPSDRFFAERPEGSVSTLKIQRTQQEDSAVYLCASSSRKTATGVVNSPLHFGNGTRLTVT.